This T cell receptor beta chain was sequenced in a study of blood T cell repertoires in COVID-19 (TCRdb year 2020). Notes on the research overall: The collaborator samples originated in the United States, Italy and Spain and spanned the acute and convalescent phases of COVID-19. Sample metadata almost always included a de-identified subject ID, COVID-19 status, age in years and sex. Subjects who had been exposed to COVID-19, were actively infected with it, or had recovered from it provided the deeply sampled blood TCRbeta repertoires that made up the dataset. The material from the prospective study consisted of cDNA or gDNA derived from T cells, B-cell-depleted T cells, or PBMCs. Samples were obtained from the ongoing ImmuneRACE study (first 160 participants) and from 1,254 subjects provided by 6 global collaborators. HLA class I and class II types, where available, came from metadata supplied by the sample provider rather than from assay-based typing. The repertoires were made available in a free public database intended to serve as a resource for research on the immune response to SARS-CoV-2.

TCRbeta CDR3 regions were amplified from genomic DNA by means of the immunoSEQ Assay, a bias-controlled multiplex PCR. For the original study's pipeline: Within the assay, amplification of reference gene primers was used to estimate how many nucleated cells each sample contained. Sequence reads were collapsed and filtered to measure the absolute abundance of every unique TCRbeta CDR3 rearrangement. For each sample, productive Simpson clonality was calculated as the square root of Simpson's diversity index over productive rearrangements. TCRdb's version of the immuneACCESS table is confined to in-frame rearrangements and falls short of the full clone set. An unresolved V gene accounts for under half of the shortfall where checked; the remainder is of unknown origin. V and J calls and clone size are copied from that table; D and trimming were computed from the DNA. The sample records about 80,000 clones, about 91% of which are singletons. Around 7% of the sample is in the top ten clones.

Details on this clone: Its antigen remains undetermined. Per-nucleotide qualities are absent, and no much larger clonotype sits a single base away.

Summary of the overall study and its limitations: How much clinical and demographic metadata was included differed by source and by participant, and the metadata was provided uncurated.

Each collaborating institution followed its own protocols to collect whole blood in K2EDTA tubes. For TCRbeta analysis, collaborator samples were shipped as frozen whole blood, as isolated PBMCs, or as DNA extracted from either sample type. This TCR was sampled from a woman over 75 with acute or convalescent COVID-19. The specimen was peripheral blood.

The CDR3 region: CASSRDRAPEAFF. Here is the DNA: TGTGCCAGCAGCAGAGACAGGGCCCCTGAAGCTTTCTTT. The chain couples TRBV5-6 to TRBJ1-1; TRBD1 agrees with 7 junctional bases. After removal of 4 bases from V and 6 bases from J, the junction retains 6 bases not matched to a gene. Including cysteine and phenylalanine, the CDR3 has 13 amino acids. Only CDR3 DNA is held: 39 bases, read in frame from base 1. CDR1 and CDR2, per the germline V gene, are SGHDT and YYEEEE.